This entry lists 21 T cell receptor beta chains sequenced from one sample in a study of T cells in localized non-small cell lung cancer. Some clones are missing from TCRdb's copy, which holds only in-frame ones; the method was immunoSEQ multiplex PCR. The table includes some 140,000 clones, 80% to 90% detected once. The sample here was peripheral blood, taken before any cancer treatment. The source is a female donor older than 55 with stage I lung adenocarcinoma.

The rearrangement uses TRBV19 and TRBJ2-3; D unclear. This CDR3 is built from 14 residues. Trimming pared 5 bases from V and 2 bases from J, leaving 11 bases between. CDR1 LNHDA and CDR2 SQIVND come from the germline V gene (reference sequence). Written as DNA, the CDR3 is TGTGCCAGTAGTTACCTTGCGGCCACAGATACGCAGTATTTT. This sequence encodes CASSYLAATDTQYF.

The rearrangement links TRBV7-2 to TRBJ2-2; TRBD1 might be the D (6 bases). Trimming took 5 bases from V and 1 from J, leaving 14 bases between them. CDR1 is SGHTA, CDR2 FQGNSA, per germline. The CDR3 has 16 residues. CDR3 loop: CASSIGQLGNTGELFF. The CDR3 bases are TGTGCCAGCAGCATAGGACAGCTGGGGAACACCGGGGAGCTGTTTTTT.

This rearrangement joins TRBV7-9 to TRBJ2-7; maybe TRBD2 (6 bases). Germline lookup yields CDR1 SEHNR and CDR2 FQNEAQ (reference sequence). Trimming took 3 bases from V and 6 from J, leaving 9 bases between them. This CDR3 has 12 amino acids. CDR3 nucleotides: TGTGCCAGCAGCTTTCGGGGGTCCGAGCAGTACTTC. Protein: CASSFRGSEQYF.

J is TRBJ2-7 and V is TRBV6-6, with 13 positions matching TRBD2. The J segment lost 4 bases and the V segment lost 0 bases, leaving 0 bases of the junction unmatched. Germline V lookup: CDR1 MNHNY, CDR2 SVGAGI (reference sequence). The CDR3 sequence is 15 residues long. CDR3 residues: CASSYSLAGGYEQYF. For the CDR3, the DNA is TGTGCCAGCAGTTACTCACTAGCGGGAGGGTACGAGCAGTACTTC.

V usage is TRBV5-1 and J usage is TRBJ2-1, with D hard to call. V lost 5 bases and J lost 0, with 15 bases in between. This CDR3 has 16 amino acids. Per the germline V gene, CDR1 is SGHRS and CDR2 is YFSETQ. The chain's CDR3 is CASRVGGSSSYNEQFF. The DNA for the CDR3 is TGCGCCAGCAGAGTCGGCGGCTCGAGCTCCTACAATGAGCAGTTCTTC.

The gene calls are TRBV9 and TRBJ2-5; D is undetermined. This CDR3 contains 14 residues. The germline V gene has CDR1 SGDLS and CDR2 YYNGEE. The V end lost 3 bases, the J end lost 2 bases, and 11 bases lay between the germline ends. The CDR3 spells CASSAWGPQETQYF. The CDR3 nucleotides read TGTGCCAGCAGCGCGTGGGGTCCTCAAGAGACCCAGTACTTC. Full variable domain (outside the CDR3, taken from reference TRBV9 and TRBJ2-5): DSGVTQTPKHLITATGQRVTLRCSPRSGDLSVYWYQQSLDQGLQFLIQYYNGEERAKGNILERFSAQQFPDLHSELNLSSLELGDSALYFCASSAWGPQETQYFGPGTRLLVL.

The CDR3 sequence is CASSLSPGEQYF. The DNA for the CDR3 is TGTGCCAGCTCACTCAGTCCGGGAGAGCAGTACTTC. The chain recombines TRBV18 with TRBJ2-7; D possibly corresponds to TRBD2 (5 bases). V was clipped by 4 bases and J by 7 bases, with 11 bases between them. Looked up from germline, CDR1 is KGHSH and CDR2 is LQKENI. The CDR3 runs to 12 residues.

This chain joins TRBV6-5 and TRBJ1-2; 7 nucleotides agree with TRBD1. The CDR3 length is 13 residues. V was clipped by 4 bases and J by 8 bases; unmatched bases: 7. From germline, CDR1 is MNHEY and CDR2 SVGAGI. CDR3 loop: CASSLQGITGYTF. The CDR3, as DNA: TGTGCCAGCAGTTTACAGGGGATTACGGGCTACACCTTC.

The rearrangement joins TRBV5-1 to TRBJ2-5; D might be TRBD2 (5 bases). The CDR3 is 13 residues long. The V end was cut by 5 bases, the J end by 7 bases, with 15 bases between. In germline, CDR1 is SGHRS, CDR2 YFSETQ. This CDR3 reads CASSFGFGGTQYF. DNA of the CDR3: TGCGCCAGCAGTTTCGGGTTTGGAGGGACCCAGTACTTC.

CDR3 region: CASSLVVGRQETQYF. CDR3 sequence (DNA): TGTGCCAGCAGCTTGGTCGTAGGCAGACAAGAGACCCAGTACTTC. The chain recombines TRBV5-5 with TRBJ2-5; D gene uncertain. This CDR3 contains 15 residues. The germline V gene encodes CDR1 SGHKS and CDR2 YYEKEE (reference sequence). V gave up 0 bases and J gave up 2 bases, with 11 bases separating them.

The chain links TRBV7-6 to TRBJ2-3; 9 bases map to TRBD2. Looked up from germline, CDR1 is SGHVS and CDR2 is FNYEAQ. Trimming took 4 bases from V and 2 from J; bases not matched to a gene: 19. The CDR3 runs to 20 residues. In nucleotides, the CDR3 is TGTGCCAGCAGCTCCCGACCCGGGACTAGCCGGATTCAGGTCACAGATACGCAGTATTTT. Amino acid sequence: CASSSRPGTSRIQVTDTQYF.

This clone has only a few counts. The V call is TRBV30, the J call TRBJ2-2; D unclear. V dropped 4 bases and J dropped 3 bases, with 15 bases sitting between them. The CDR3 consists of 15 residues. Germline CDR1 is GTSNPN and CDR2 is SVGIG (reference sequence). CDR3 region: CAWKLGLGYTGELFF. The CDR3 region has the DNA TGTGCCTGGAAGCTAGGTCTAGGATACACCGGGGAGCTGTTTTTT.

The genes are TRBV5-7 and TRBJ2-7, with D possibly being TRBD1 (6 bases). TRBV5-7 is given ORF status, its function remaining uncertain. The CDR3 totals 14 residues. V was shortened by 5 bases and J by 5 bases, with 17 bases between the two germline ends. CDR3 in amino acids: CASSPEQGFHEQYF. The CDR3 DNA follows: TGTGCCAGCAGTCCCGAACAGGGATTCCACGAGCAGTACTTC.

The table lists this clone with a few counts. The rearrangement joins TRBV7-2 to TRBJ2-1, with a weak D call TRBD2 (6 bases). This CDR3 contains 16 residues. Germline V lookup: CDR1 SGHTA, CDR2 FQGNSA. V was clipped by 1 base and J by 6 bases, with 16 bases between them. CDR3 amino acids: CASSLDAGSQFNEQFF. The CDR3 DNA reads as TGTGCCAGCAGCTTAGATGCCGGGAGTCAGTTCAATGAGCAGTTCTTC.

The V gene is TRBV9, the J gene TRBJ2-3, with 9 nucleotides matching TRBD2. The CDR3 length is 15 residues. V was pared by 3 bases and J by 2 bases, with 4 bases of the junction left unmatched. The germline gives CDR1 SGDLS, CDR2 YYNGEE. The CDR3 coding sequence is TGTGCCAGCAGCGAGGGACTAGCACCCACAGATACGCAGTATTTT. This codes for CASSEGLAPTDTQYF. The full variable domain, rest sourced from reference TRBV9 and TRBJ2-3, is DSGVTQTPKHLITATGQRVTLRCSPRSGDLSVYWYQQSLDQGLQFLIQYYNGEERAKGNILERFSAQQFPDLHSELNLSSLELGDSALYFCASSEGLAPTDTQYFGPGTRLTVL.

CDR3 region: CASSLKWDTEAFF. CDR3 DNA sequence: TGTGCCAGCAGCTTAAAATGGGACACTGAAGCTTTCTTT. The chain employs TRBV7-3 and TRBJ1-1; D not certain. The CDR3 loop spans 13 amino acids. Trimming removed 1 base at V and 3 bases at J, with 6 bases between. CDR1 and CDR2 (germline): SGHTA, FQGTGA.

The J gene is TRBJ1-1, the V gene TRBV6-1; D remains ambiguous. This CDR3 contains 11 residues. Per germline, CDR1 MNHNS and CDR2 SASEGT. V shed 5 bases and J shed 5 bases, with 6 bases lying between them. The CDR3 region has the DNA TGTGCCAGCAGTCTGGGGACTGAAGCTTTCTTT. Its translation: CASSLGTEAFF.

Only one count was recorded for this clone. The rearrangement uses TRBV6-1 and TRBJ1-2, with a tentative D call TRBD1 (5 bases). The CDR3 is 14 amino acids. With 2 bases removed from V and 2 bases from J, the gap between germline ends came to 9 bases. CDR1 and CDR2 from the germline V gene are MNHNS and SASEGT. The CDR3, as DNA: TGTGCCAGCAGTGAAACAGGCCAAAACTATGGCTACACCTTC. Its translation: CASSETGQNYGYTF.

Here the CDR3 DNA reads TGTGCCAGCTCAATCAAACAGGGGGTGGGCACTGAAGCTTTCTTT. It specifies CASSIKQGVGTEAFF. The V gene is TRBV18, the J gene TRBJ1-1, with 8 bases lining up with TRBD1. V shed 5 bases and J 4 bases; nucleotides not matched to a gene: 9. Germline V gene lookup returns CDR1 KGHSH and CDR2 LQKENI. The CDR3 runs to 15 residues.

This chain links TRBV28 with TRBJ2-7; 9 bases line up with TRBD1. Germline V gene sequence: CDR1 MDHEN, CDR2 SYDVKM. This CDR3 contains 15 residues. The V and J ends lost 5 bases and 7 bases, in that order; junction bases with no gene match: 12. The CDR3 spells CASSPRDRALSEQYF. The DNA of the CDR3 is TGTGCCAGCAGTCCACGGGACAGGGCTTTGTCGGAGCAGTACTTC.

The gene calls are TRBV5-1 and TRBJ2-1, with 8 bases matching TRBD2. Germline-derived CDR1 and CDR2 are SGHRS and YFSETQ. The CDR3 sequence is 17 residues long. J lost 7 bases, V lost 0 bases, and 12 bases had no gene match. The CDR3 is CASSLGGRGETRNEQFF. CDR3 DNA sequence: TGCGCCAGCAGCTTGGGAGGGCGGGGGGAGACGAGGAATGAGCAGTTCTTC. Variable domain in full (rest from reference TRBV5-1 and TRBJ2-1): KAGVTQTPRYLIKTRGQQVTLSCSPISGHRSVSWYQQTPGQGLQFLFEYFSETQRNKGNFPGRFSGRQFSNSRSEMNVSTLELGDSALYLCASSLGGRGETRNEQFFGPGTRLTVL.